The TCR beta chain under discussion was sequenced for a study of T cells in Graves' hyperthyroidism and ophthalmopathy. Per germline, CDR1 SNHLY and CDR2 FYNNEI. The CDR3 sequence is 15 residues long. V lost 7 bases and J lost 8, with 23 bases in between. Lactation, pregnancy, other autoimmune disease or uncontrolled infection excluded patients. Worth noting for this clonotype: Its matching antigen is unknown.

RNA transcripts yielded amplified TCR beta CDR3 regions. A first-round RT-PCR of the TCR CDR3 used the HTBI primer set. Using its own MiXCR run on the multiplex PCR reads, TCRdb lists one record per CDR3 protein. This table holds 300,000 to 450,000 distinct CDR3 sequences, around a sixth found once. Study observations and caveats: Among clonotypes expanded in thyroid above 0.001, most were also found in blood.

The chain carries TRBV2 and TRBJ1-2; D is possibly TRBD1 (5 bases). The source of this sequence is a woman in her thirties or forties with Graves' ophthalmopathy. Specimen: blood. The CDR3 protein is CASTETGQGMRGYTF. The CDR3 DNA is TGTGCCAGCACCGAAACGGGGCAGGGAATGAGGGGCTACACCTTC. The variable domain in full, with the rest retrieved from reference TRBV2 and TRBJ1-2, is EPEVTQTPSHQVTQMGQEVILRCVPISNHLYFYWYRQILGQKVEFLVSFYNNEISEKSEIFDDQFSVERPDGSNFTLKIRSTKLEDSAMYFCASTETGQGMRGYTFGSGTRLTVV.